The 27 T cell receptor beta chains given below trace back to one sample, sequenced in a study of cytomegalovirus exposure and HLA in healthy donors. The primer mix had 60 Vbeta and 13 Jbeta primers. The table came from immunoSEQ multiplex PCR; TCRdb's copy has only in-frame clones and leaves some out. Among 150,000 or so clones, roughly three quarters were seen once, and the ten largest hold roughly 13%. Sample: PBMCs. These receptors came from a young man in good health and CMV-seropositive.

In DNA, the CDR3 is TGTGCCAGCAGTTTAGAGGGCCGGGGATCTAGCACAGATACGCAGTATTTT. This translates into CASSLEGRGSSTDTQYF. The V gene is TRBV27, the J gene TRBJ2-3, with a weak D call TRBD2 (5 bases). Between the trimmed V and J ends, which lost 2 bases and 0 bases, there was a span of 15 bases. The CDR3 runs 17 residues. Germline V gene lookup returns CDR1 MNHEY and CDR2 SMNVEV (reference sequence).

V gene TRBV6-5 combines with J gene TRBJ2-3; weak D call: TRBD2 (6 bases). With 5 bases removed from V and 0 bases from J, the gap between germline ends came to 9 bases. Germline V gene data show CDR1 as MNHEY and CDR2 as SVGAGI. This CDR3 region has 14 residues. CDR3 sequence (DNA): TGTGCCAGCAGTCCGGACTACAGCACAGATACGCAGTATTTT. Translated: CASSPDYSTDTQYF.

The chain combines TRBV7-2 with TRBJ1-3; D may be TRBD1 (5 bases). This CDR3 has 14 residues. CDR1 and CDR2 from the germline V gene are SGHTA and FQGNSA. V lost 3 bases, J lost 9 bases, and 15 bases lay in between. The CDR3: CASSLERSGGTIYF. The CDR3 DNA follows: TGTGCCAGCAGCTTGGAGAGGTCGGGGGGCACCATATATTTT. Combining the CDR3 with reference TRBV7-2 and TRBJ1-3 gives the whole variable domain GAGVSQSPSNKVTEKGKDVELRCDPISGHTALYWYRQSLGQGLEFLIYFQGNSAPDKSGLPSDRFSAERTGGSVSTLTIQRTQQEDSAVYLCASSLERSGGTIYFGEGSWLTVV.

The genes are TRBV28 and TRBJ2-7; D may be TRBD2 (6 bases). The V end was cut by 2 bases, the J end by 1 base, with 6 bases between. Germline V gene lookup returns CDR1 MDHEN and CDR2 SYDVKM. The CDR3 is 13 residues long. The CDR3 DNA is TGTGCCAGCAGTTTACGGGGGTCCTACGAGCAGTACTTC. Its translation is CASSLRGSYEQYF.

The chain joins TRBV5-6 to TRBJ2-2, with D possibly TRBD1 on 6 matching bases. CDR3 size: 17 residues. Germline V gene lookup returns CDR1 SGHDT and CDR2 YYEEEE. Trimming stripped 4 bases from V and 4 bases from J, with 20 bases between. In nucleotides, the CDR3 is TGTGCCAGCAGCAAGTTGGGGGCGGAGGCGACCACCGGGGAGCTGTTTTTT. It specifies CASSKLGAEATTGELFF.

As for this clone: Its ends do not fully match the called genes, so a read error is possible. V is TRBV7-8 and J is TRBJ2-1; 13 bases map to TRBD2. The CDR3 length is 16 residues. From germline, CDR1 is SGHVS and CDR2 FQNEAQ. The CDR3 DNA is TGTGCCGGCAGCTCCCGGGGGACTAGCGGGATAAATGAGCAGTTCTTC. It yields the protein CAGSSRGTSGINEQFF.

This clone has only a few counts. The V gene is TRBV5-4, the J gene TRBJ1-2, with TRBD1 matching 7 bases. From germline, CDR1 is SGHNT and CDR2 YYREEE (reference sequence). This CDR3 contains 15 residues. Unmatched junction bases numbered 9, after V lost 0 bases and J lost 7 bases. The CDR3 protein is CASSLAGSAGGGYTF. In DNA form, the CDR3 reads TGTGCCAGCAGCTTGGCCGGGTCTGCAGGGGGTGGCTACACCTTC.

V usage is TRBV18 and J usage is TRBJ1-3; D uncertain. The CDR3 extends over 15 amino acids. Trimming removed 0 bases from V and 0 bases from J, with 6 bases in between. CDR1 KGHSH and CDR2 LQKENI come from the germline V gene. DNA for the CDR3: TGTGCCAGCTCACCACCCAGTTACTCTGGAAACACCATATATTTT. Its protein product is CASSPPSYSGNTIYF.

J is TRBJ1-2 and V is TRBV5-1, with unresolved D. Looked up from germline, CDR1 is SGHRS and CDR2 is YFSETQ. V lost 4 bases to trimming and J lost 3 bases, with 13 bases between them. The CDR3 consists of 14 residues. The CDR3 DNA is TGCGCCAGCAGCCCCTCCCGACATTACTATGGCTACACCTTC. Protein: CASSPSRHYYGYTF.

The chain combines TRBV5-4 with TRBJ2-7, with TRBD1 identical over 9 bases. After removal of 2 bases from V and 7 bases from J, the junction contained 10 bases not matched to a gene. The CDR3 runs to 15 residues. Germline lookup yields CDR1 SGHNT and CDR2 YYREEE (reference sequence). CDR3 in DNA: TGTGCCAGCAGCTTAAGAGGACAGGGGTCGATGGAGCAGTACTTC. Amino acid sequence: CASSLRGQGSMEQYF.

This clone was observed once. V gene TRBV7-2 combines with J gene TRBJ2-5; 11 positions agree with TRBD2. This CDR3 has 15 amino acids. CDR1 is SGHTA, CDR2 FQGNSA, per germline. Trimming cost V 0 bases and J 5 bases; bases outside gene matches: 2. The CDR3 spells CASSLASGRAETQYF. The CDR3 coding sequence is TGTGCCAGCAGCTTAGCTAGCGGGAGGGCCGAGACCCAGTACTTC.

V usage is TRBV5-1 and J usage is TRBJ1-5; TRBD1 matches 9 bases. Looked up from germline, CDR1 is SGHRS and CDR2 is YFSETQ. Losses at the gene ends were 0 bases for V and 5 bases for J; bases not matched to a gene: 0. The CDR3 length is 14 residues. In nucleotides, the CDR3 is TGCGCCAGCAGCTTGGGGGACAGGGATCAGCCCCAGCATTTT. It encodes CASSLGDRDQPQHF.

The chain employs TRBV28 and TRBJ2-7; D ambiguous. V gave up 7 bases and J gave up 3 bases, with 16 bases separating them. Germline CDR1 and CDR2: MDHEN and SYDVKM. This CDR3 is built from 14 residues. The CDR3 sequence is CASTFVGPGYEQYF. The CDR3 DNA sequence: TGTGCCAGCACTTTTGTCGGCCCGGGCTACGAGCAGTACTTC.

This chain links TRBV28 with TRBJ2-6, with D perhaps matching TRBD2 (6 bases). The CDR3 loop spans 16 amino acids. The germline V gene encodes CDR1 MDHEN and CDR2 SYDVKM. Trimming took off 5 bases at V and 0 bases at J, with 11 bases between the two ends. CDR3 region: CASSLPGGSGANVLTF. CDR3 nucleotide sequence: TGTGCCAGCAGTCTCCCCGGGGGCTCTGGGGCCAACGTCCTGACTTTC.

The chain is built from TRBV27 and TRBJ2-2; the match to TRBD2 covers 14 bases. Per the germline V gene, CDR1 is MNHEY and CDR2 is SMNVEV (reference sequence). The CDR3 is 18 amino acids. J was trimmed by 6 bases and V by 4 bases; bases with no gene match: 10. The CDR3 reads CASSWQGLAGVDAGELFF. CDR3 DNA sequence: TGTGCCAGCAGTTGGCAGGGACTAGCGGGAGTGGACGCCGGGGAGCTGTTTTTT.

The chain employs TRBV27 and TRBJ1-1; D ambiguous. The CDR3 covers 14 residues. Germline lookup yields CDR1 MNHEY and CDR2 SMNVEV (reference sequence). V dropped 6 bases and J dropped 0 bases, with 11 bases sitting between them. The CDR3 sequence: CASSPGFMNTEAFF. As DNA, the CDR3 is TGTGCCAGCAGCCCAGGTTTCATGAACACTGAAGCTTTCTTT.

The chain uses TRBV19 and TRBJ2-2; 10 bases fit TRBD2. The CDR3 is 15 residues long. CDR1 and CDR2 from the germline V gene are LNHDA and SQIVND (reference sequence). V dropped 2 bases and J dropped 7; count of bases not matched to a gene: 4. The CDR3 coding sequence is TGTGCCAGTAGTATAACTAGCGGGACTAACGGGGAGCTGTTTTTT. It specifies CASSITSGTNGELFF.

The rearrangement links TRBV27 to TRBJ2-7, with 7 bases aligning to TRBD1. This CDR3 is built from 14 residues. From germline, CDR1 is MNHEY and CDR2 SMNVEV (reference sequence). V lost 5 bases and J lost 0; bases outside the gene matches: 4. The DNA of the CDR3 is TGTGCCAGCAGTCCGACAGGGAACTCCTACGAGCAGTACTTC. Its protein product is CASSPTGNSYEQYF.

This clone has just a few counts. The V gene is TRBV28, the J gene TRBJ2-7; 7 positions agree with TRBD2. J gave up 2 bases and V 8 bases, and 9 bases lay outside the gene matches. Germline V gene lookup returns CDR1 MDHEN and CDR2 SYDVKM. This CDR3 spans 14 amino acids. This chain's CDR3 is CASQRGDGAYEQYF. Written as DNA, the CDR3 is TGTGCCAGCCAACGGGGGGATGGGGCCTACGAGCAGTACTTC.

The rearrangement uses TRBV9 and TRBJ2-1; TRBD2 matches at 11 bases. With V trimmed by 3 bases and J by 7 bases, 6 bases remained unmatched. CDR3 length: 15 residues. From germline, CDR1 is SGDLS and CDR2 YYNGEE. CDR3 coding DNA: TGTGCCAGCAGCGAAACTAGCGGGAGTGGGAATGAGCAGTTCTTC. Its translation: CASSETSGSGNEQFF. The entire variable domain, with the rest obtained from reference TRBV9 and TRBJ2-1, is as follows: DSGVTQTPKHLITATGQRVTLRCSPRSGDLSVYWYQQSLDQGLQFLIQYYNGEERAKGNILERFSAQQFPDLHSELNLSSLELGDSALYFCASSETSGSGNEQFFGPGTRLTVL.

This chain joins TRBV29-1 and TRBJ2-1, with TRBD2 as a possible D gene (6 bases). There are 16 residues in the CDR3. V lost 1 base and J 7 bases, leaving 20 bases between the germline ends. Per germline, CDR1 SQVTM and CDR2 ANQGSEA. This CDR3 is CSVEATPGDPWNEQFF. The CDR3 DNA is TGCAGCGTTGAAGCGACGCCGGGAGATCCATGGAATGAGCAGTTCTTC.

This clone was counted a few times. The CDR3 is CASSPATSGTTDTQYF. For the CDR3, the DNA is TGTGCCAGCAGCCCGGCGACTAGCGGGACCACAGATACGCAGTATTTT. The chain carries TRBV5-4 and TRBJ2-3; 11 nucleotides match TRBD2. Trimming removed 4 bases from V and 2 bases from J; junction bases left unmatched: 6. Germline V lookup: CDR1 SGHNT, CDR2 YYREEE (reference sequence). This CDR3 has 16 residues.

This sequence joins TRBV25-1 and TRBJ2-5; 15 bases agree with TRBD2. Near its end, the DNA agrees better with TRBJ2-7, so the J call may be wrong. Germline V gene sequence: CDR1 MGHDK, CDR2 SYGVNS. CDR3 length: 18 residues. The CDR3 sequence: CASSELGLAGGPSYEQYF. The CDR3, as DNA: TGTGCCAGCAGTGAATTGGGACTAGCGGGAGGACCCTCCTACGAGCAGTACTTC.

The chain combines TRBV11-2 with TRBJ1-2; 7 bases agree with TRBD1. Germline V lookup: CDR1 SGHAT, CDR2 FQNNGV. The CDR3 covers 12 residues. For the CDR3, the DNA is TGTTTGAGCAGCTCAGGGGGTGGTGGCTACACCTTC. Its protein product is CLSSSGGGGYTF. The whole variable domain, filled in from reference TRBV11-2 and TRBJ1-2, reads EAGVAQSPRYKIIEKRQSVAFWCNPISGHATLYWYQQILGQGPKLLIQFQNNGVVDDSQLPKDRFSAERLKGVDSTLKIQPAKLEDSAVYLCLSSSGGGGYTFGSGTRLTVV.

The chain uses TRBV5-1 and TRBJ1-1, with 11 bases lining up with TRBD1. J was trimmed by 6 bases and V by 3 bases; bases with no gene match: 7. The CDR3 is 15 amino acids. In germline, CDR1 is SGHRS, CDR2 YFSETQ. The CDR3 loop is CASSSGQGADPEAFF. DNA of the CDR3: TGCGCCAGCAGCTCCGGACAGGGGGCGGATCCTGAAGCTTTCTTT.

The CDR3 is CASSTLAGVNYEQYF. CDR3 sequence (DNA): TGTGCCAGCAGTACTTTAGCGGGAGTAAATTACGAGCAGTACTTC. The chain recombines TRBV27 with TRBJ2-7; 9 nucleotides align to TRBD2. The length of the CDR3 is 15 residues. Per the germline V gene, CDR1 is MNHEY and CDR2 is SMNVEV (reference sequence). Unmatched junction bases numbered 9, after V lost 5 bases and J lost 4 bases.

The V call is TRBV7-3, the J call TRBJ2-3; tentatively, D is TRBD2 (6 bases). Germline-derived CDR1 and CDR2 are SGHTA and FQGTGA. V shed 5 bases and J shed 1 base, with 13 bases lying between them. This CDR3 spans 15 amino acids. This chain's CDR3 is CASSLNSGGTDTQYF. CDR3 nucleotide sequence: TGTGCCAGCAGCCTCAATAGCGGCGGCACAGATACGCAGTATTTT.